Below are 3 T cell receptor beta chains sequenced from a single sample in a study of T-cell memory formation after mild COVID-19. MiXCR, applied by TCRdb to the 5' RACE reads, yields one record per CDR3 protein. Altogether about 350,000 distinct CDR3 sequences are present, approximately 13% being singletons, with the ten largest covering roughly 20%. Source material: PBMCs or a T cell subset sorted from them (not recorded which). The source of these receptors is a young man who had mild COVID-19 (a few samples of this study predate the infection). Cell type and time point are not known.

This clonotype was seen many times. CDR3 sequence reads: CASSEGGRVYTQYF. The CDR3 nucleotides are TGTGCCAGCAGTGAAGGCGGGCGGGTCTATACGCAGTATTTT. The chain has TRBV25-1 and TRBJ2-3, with D possibly matching TRBD2 (5 bases). The CDR3 length is 14 residues. Germline V gene sequence: CDR1 MGHDK, CDR2 SYGVNS. V was shortened by 2 bases and J by 7 bases, with 13 bases between the two germline ends. The whole variable domain, remainder taken from reference TRBV25-1 and TRBJ2-3, is EADIYQTPRYLVIGTGKKITLECSQTMGHDKMYWYQQDPGMELHLIHYSYGVNSTEKGDLSSESTVSRIRTEHFPLTLESARPSHTSQYLCASSEGGRVYTQYFGPGTRLTVL.

J is TRBJ2-1 and V is TRBV7-6; D perhaps matches TRBD2 (7 bases). Deletions cut 1 base from V and 8 bases from J, with 15 bases between. The CDR3 runs 15 residues. Germline CDR1 reads SGHVS; CDR2 reads FNYEAQ. CDR3 DNA: TGTGCCAGCAGCTTAGAGGGGGGGCCCTCCTATGAGCAGTTCTTC. This sequence encodes CASSLEGGPSYEQFF.

This clonotype was counted between two and nine times. The chain carries TRBV7-9 and TRBJ1-2; tentative D call: TRBD1 (5 bases). The germline V gene encodes CDR1 SEHNR and CDR2 FQNEAQ (reference sequence). The CDR3 loop spans 16 amino acids. The V gene lost 4 bases and the J gene lost 3 bases, with 18 bases spanning the gap. The chain's CDR3 is CASSSPQEGRDYGYTF. The CDR3 DNA sequence: TGTGCCAGCAGCTCCCCACAGGAAGGGAGGGACTATGGCTACACCTTC.